This T cell receptor (beta chain) comes out of a study of cytomegalovirus exposure and HLA in healthy donors. A word on this clone: Its antigen is not identified. Other DNA sequences in this specimen translate into the identical CDR3.

Between the trimmed V and J ends, which lost 6 bases and 4 bases, there was a span of 15 bases. CDR3 length equals 13 residues. Per germline, CDR1 SQVTM and CDR2 ANQGSEA. With 60 Vbeta and 13 Jbeta primers, the PCR was carried out. This table comes from immunoSEQ multiplex PCR, and its TCRdb copy is limited to in-frame clones, with some not included. The table lists about 100,000 clones, 65% to 75% of them singletons. Study-wide points: Reported results showed that the classifier diagnosed cytomegalovirus status with high specificity and sensitivity. CMV serostatus was the sole immune exposure information available. Later analysis identified about 18,000 TCR beta sequences associated with HLA alleles, using a false discovery rate threshold of 0.05. Evidence from a later analysis indicated that most CMV-associated TCR beta chains looked HLA-restricted.

The V call is TRBV29-1, the J call TRBJ1-1; D perhaps matches TRBD1 (6 bases). The receptor's source is a young woman in good health and CMV-seropositive. The specimen sequenced was PBMCs. This chain's CDR3 is CSVAGGDGTEAFF. CDR3 coding DNA: TGCAGCGTGGCGGGGGGCGACGGCACTGAAGCTTTCTTT.